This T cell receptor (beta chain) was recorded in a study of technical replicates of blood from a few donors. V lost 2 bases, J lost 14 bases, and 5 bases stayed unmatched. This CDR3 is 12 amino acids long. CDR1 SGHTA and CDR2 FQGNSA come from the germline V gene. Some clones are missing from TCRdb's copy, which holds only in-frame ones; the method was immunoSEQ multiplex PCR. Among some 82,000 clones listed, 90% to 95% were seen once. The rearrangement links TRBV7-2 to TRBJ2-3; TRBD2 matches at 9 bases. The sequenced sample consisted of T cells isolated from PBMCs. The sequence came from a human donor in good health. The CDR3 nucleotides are TGTGCCAGCAGCTTACTGGGCGGGAGGGGGTATTTT. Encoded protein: CASSLLGGRGYF.